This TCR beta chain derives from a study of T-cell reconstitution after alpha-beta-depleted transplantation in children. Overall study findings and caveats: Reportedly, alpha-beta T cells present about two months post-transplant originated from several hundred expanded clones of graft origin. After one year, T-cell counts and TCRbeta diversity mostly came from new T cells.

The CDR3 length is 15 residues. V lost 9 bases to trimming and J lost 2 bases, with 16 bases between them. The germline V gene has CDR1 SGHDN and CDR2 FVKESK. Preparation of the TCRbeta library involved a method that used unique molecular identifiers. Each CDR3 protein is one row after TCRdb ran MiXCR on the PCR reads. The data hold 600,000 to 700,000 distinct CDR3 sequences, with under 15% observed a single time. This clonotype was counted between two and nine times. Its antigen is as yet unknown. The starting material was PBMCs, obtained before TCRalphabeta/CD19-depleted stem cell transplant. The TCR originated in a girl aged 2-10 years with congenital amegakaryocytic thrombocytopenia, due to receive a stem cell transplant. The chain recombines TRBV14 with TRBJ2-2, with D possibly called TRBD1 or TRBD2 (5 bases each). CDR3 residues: CASRRGSFNTGELFF. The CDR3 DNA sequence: TGTGCCAGTCGCCGGGGCTCCTTTAACACCGGGGAGCTGTTTTTT.